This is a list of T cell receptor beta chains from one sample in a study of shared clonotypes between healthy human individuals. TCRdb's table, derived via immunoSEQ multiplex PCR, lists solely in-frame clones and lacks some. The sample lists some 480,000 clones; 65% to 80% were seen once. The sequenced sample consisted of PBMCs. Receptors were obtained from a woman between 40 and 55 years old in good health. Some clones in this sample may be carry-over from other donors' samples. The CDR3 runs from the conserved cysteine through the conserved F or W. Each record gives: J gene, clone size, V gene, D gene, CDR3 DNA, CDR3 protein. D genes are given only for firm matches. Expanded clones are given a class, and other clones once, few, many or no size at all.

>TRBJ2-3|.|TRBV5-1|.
TGCGCCAGCAGCCCCACATCCACAGATACGCAGTATTTT
CASSPTSTDTQYF
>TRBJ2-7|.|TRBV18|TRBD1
TGTGCCAGCTCCACTCCCCAGGGGGCGAACGACGAGCAGTACTTC
CASSTPQGANDEQYF
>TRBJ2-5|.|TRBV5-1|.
TGCGCCAGCAGCCGGGGGCTTCAAGAGACCCAGTACTTC
CASSRGLQETQYF
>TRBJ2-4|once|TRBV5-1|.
TGCGCCAGCAGCTTGGGGGACCTAGCCAAAAACATTCAGTACTTC
CASSLGDLAKNIQYF
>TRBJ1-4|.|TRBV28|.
TGTGCCAGCAGTGGACACAGGGCGGGTGAAAAACTGTTTTTT
CASSGHRAGEKLFF
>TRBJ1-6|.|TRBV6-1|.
TGTGCCAGCAGGGCGGAAGGAATTCCCCTCCACTTT
CASRAEGIPLHF
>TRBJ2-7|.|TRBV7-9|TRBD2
TGTGCCAGCAGCTTAGCTTCACTAGCGGGAGAATATGGGGACGAGCAGTACTTC
CASSLASLAGEYGDEQYF
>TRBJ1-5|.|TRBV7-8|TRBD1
TGTGCCAGCAGCTCAAACAGGGGTTGGAGCAATCAGCCCCAGCATTTT
CASSSNRGWSNQPQHF
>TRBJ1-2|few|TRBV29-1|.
TGCAGCGTTGAAGGTGTAGATACAGCAGCCTATGGCTACACCTTC
CSVEGVDTAAYGYTF
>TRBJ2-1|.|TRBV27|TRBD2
TGTGCCAGCAGCGTCGGGACTAGCGGGAGCAATGAGCAGTTCTTC
CASSVGTSGSNEQFF
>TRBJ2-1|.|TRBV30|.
TGTGCCTGGAGTGTACCGAGTGGGTACCCGATTTACAATGAGCAGTTCTTC
CAWSVPSGYPIYNEQFF
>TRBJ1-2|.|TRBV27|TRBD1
TGTGCCAGCAGATTACAGGGGCCCGCAAATGGCTACACCTTC
CASRLQGPANGYTF
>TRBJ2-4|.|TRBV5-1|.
TGCGCCAGCAGCATCCGGGACACAGCCAAAAACATTCAGTACTTC
CASSIRDTAKNIQYF
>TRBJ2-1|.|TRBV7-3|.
TGTGCCAGCAGCTCAAGGTTCGAGTCTTCCTACAATGAGCAGTTCTTC
CASSSRFESSYNEQFF
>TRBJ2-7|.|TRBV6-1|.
TGTGCCAGCAGTGAGGGGATCAACGAGCAGTACTTC
CASSEGINEQYF
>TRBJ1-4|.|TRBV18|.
TGTGCCAGTTCACCAAGTCCAGGGGCTAATGAAAAACTGTTTTTT
CASSPSPGANEKLFF
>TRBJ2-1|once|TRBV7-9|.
TGTGCCAGCAGGCGGCAGGGTGCCAGCAATGAGCAGTTCTTC
CASRRQGASNEQFF
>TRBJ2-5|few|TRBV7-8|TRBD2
TGTGCCAGCAGCTTCTCGGGGGGCCAAGAGACCCAGTACTTC
CASSFSGGQETQYF
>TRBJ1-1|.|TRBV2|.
TGTGCCAGCAGGGTTCACCGGGTCAACACTGAAGCTTTCTTT
CASRVHRVNTEAFF
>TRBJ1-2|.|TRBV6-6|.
TGTGCCAGCAGAAGGGACACGTATGGCTACACCTTC
CASRRDTYGYTF
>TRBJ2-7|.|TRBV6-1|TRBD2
TGTGCCAGCAGTGACTTAGCGGGAGGCCATTCCCCCGGCTCCTACGAGCAGTACTTC
CASSDLAGGHSPGSYEQYF
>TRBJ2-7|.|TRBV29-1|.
TGCAGCGTCCTCCCGTGGGGCAGCTCCTACGAGCAGTACTTC
CSVLPWGSSYEQYF
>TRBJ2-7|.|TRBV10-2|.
TGCGCCAGCAGTGAGTTAGCCGTAAGGTACGAGCAGTACTTC
CASSELAVRYEQYF
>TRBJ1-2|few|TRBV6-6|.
TGTGCCAGCAGTTACTTAACAACCTTCGGTGGCTACACCTTC
CASSYLTTFGGYTF